This is a list of T cell receptor beta chains from one sample in a study of OX40 agonist ivuxolimab in advanced cancers. Assay: immunoSEQ multiplex PCR; the TCRdb copy retains only in-frame clones and omits some. Of about 26,000 clones listed, roughly four fifths are singletons. The sample consisted of CD4+ or CD8+ T cells sorted from blood, taken in a trial of the OX40 agonist ivuxolimab. These receptors originate from an adult with an advanced solid tumor such as melanoma, head and neck, liver or kidney cancer. CDR3s include the opening cysteine and the closing phenylalanine or tryptophan. Each record gives: J gene, V gene, clone size, D gene, CDR3 protein, CDR3 DNA. A D gene is named only where the DNA matches it firmly. Expanded clones are given a class, and other clones once, few, many or no size at all.

>TRBJ1-2|TRBV11-2|once|TRBD1
CASSLPGGGIYGYTF
TGTGCCAGCAGCCTCCCAGGGGGGGGCATCTATGGCTACACCTTC
>TRBJ2-6|TRBV27|-|-
CASSLRQATYSGANVLTF
TGTGCCAGCAGTTTACGGCAGGCCACATACTCTGGGGCCAACGTCCTGACTTTC
>TRBJ2-1|TRBV4-1|-|-
CASSIRTLYNEQFF
TGCGCCAGCAGCATCCGGACTCTCTACAATGAGCAGTTCTTC
>TRBJ2-7|TRBV19|once|-
CASKLGGLSSYEQYF
TGTGCCAGTAAGCTTGGGGGACTTAGCTCCTACGAGCAGTACTTC
>TRBJ2-5|TRBV5-1|few|-
CASSAKDGSIYQETQYF
TGCGCCAGCAGCGCCAAAGACGGATCGATATACCAAGAGACCCAGTACTTC
>TRBJ1-5|TRBV19|-|TRBD1
CASSLDRGGILNQPQHF
TGTGCCAGTAGTCTGGACAGGGGCGGTATTCTCAATCAGCCCCAGCATTTT
>TRBJ2-3|TRBV4-1|-|TRBD2
CASSQWASGSTDTQYF
TGCGCCAGCAGCCAATGGGCTAGCGGTAGCACAGATACGCAGTATTTT
>TRBJ1-1|TRBV27|-|TRBD1
CASSSKTGLNTEAFF
TGTGCCAGCAGTTCAAAGACAGGGTTGAACACTGAAGCTTTCTTT
>TRBJ2-5|TRBV7-9|-|-
CASSPDNQETQYF
TGTGCCAGCAGCCCTGACAACCAAGAGACCCAGTACTTC
>TRBJ2-5|TRBV11-2|-|TRBD2
CASSLMTGGIQETQYF
TGTGCCAGCAGCTTAATGACGGGGGGGATCCAAGAGACCCAGTACTTC
>TRBJ2-2|TRBV27|-|-
CASSLGRTSEHTGELFF
TGTGCCAGCAGTCTCGGAAGAACCTCCGAACACACCGGGGAGCTGTTTTTT
>TRBJ2-7|TRBV27|-|TRBD1
CASSPLLGTGHYEQYF
TGTGCCAGCAGTCCTCTGTTAGGGACAGGGCACTACGAGCAGTACTTC
>TRBJ1-5|TRBV19|-|-
CASSIGTSGNQPQHF
TGTGCCAGTAGTATCGGCACAAGCGGCAATCAGCCCCAGCATTTT
>TRBJ1-5|TRBV19|-|TRBD1
CASKIGTGVNQPQHF
TGTGCCAGTAAGATAGGGACAGGGGTCAATCAGCCCCAGCATTTT
>TRBJ2-1|TRBV27|once|-
CASSLTYYNEQFF
TGTGCCAGCAGTTTGACCTACTACAATGAGCAGTTCTTC
>TRBJ2-5|TRBV6-1|-|-
CASPPVGRIGETQYF
TGTGCCAGCCCACCCGTGGGCAGGATAGGGGAGACCCAGTACTTC
>TRBJ1-4|TRBV10-3|-|-
CATSDRINEKLFF
TGTGCCACTTCTGACAGGATAAATGAAAAACTGTTTTTT
>TRBJ2-5|TRBV2|-|-
CASSEYRRQETQYF
TGTGCCAGCAGTGAGTATAGGCGGCAAGAGACCCAGTACTTC
>TRBJ1-2|TRBV7-2|-|-
CASSLLGWYGYTF
TGTGCCAGCAGCTTACTCGGGTGGTATGGCTACACCTTC
>TRBJ2-7|TRBV4-1|-|-
CASSQDQGQPAYEQYF
TGCGCCAGCAGCCAAGATCAGGGTCAACCCGCTTACGAGCAGTATTTC
>TRBJ2-1|TRBV18|-|-
CASSPVTGGDNEQFF
TGTGCCAGCTCACCAGTAACCGGCGGCGACAATGAGCAGTTCTTC
>TRBJ1-5|TRBV7-8|-|TRBD1
CASSARDRGLISNQPQHF
TGTGCCAGCAGCGCAAGAGACAGGGGGTTGATAAGCAATCAGCCCCAGCATTTT
>TRBJ1-1|TRBV29-1|-|-
CSVQTVGSTEAFF
TGCAGCGTCCAAACGGTGGGGAGCACTGAAGCTTTCTTT
>TRBJ1-2|TRBV27|-|TRBD1
CASSSSFTGGNSYGYTF
TGTGCCAGCAGTTCCTCGTTCACAGGGGGCAACTCCTATGGCTACACCTTC
>TRBJ2-5|TRBV6-5|-|TRBD1
CASSSGQATQETQYF
TGTGCCAGCAGTTCCGGACAGGCGACACAAGAGACCCAGTACTTC
>TRBJ1-1|TRBV7-3|-|-
CASSLTPGGENTEAFF
TGTGCCAGCAGCTTAACCCCCGGGGGTGAGAACACTGAAGCTTTCTTT
>TRBJ1-5|TRBV5-4|-|-
CASSLAAVSNQPQHF
TGTGCCAGCAGCTTGGCGGCAGTTAGCAATCAGCCCCAGCATTTT
>TRBJ2-3|TRBV9|-|-
CASSSRETSTDTQYF
TGTGCCAGCAGCTCGCGGGAAACTAGCACAGATACGCAGTATTTT
>TRBJ1-5|TRBV4-1|-|-
CASSQSLNSNQPQHF
TGCGCCAGCAGCCAAAGCTTAAATAGCAATCAGCCCCAGCATTTT
>TRBJ2-7|TRBV7-9|-|TRBD1
CASSSRDRAYEQYF
TGTGCCAGCAGCTCCCGGGACAGGGCCTACGAGCAGTACTTC
>TRBJ2-7|TRBV21-1|once|-
CASSKGRGQGRWNEQYF
TGTGCCAGCAGCAAAGGGAGGGGACAGGGGAGGTGGAACGAGCAGTACTTC
>TRBJ1-5|TRBV6-1|once|-
CASSEAGGSNQPQHF
TGTGCCAGCAGTGAAGCCGGGGGCAGCAATCAGCCCCAGCATTTT
>TRBJ2-3|TRBV11-2|-|TRBD2
CASSRRVGGGNTDTQYF
TGTGCCAGCAGCCGGAGGGTGGGCGGGGGTAACACAGATACGCAGTATTTT
>TRBJ1-1|TRBV2|-|-
CASSLRRPEAFF
TGTGCCAGCAGCCTTCGTCGGCCCGAAGCTTTCTTT
>TRBJ2-7|TRBV19|-|TRBD1
CASSDDRDSHEQYF
TGTGCCAGTAGTGACGACAGGGATTCCCACGAGCAGTACTTC
>TRBJ1-5|TRBV19|-|-
CASSIRQIPNQPQHF
TGTGCCAGTAGTATAAGGCAAATCCCCAATCAGCCCCAGCATTTT
>TRBJ1-3|TRBV6-5|-|-
CASSLRLISGNTIYF
TGTGCCAGCAGTTTACGTCTCATCTCTGGAAACACCATATATTTT
>TRBJ2-2|TRBV2|-|-
CASSPGPGMPDTGELFF
TGTGCCAGCAGTCCAGGACCTGGGATGCCAGACACCGGGGAGCTGTTTTTT
>TRBJ2-1|TRBV4-1|once|-
CASSQGVRGNEQFF
TGCGCCAGCAGCCAAGGCGTTAGGGGCAATGAGCAGTTCTTC
>TRBJ2-7|TRBV4-1|-|-
CASSHLTGSYEQYF
TGCGCCAGCAGCCACTTGACAGGATCCTACGAGCAGTACTTC
>TRBJ2-7|TRBV5-1|-|TRBD1
CASSARTGSYEQYF
TGCGCCAGCAGCGCCCGGACAGGTTCCTACGAGCAGTACTTC
>TRBJ2-7|TRBV4-1|once|-
CASSPWRGMWDEQYF
TGCGCCAGCAGCCCCTGGAGGGGGATGTGGGACGAGCAGTACTTC
>TRBJ2-5|TRBV7-6|-|TRBD2
CASSLMGGKETQYF
TGTGCCAGCAGCTTAATGGGGGGGAAAGAGACCCAGTACTTC
>TRBJ2-7|TRBV19|-|TRBD2
CASMSSGNSYEQYF
TGTGCCAGTATGTCTAGCGGCAATTCCTACGAGCAGTACTTC
>TRBJ2-1|TRBV10-1|-|TRBD2
CASSELRGGNNEQFF
TGCGCCAGCAGTGAGCTGCGGGGGGGCAATAATGAGCAGTTCTTC
>TRBJ1-1|TRBV19|few|-
CASSDLDEGVNTEAFF
TGTGCCAGTAGTGATCTGGATGAGGGCGTGAACACTGAAGCTTTCTTT
>TRBJ1-1|TRBV19|-|TRBD1
CASSSTGKNTEAFF
TGTGCCAGTAGTTCGACAGGGAAGAACACTGAAGCTTTCTTT
>TRBJ2-3|TRBV7-7|-|TRBD1
CASSLGPGTGATDTQYF
TGTGCTAGCAGCTTAGGTCCGGGGACAGGGGCTACAGATACGCAGTATTTT
>TRBJ1-5|TRBV2|-|-
CASRDGTSNQPQHF
TGTGCCAGCAGGGACGGGACCAGCAATCAGCCCCAGCATTTT
>TRBJ2-5|TRBV5-1|-|TRBD1
CASSLGQGPALVLETQYF
TGCGCCAGCAGCTTGGGACAGGGGCCAGCGCTGGTCCTAGAGACCCAGTACTTC
>TRBJ2-3|TRBV9|-|-
CASSGGGTAVGDTQYF
TGTGCCAGCAGCGGAGGCGGGACAGCGGTCGGAGATACGCAGTATTTT
>TRBJ2-3|TRBV19|-|-
CASSIAGYLTDTQYF
TGTGCCAGTAGTATCGCGGGCTACCTCACAGATACGCAGTATTTT
>TRBJ1-1|TRBV19|-|-
CASSPQDLWPNTEAFF
TGTGCCAGTAGTCCCCAGGACCTATGGCCGAACACTGAAGCTTTCTTT